Presented here are 6 T cell receptor beta chains from one specimen sequenced in a study of shared clonotypes between healthy human individuals. Only in-frame clones appear in the TCRdb table, and some are missing; sequencing was by immunoSEQ multiplex PCR. The repertoire has around 2.5 million clones, 80% to 95% of them found once; the top ten carry around 0.37%. The sample taken for sequencing was naive CD4+ T cells from PBMCs. The subset here: CD45RA+ positively selected. These receptors came from a man aged 18 to 30 in good health. Some clones in this sample may be carry-over from other donors' samples.

This clone was detected only once. The chain links TRBV2 to TRBJ1-1; 7 positions match TRBD1. The CDR3 runs to 17 residues. Unmatched junction bases numbered 14, after V lost 7 bases and J lost 0 bases. Germline values: CDR1 SNHLY, CDR2 FYNNEI. The CDR3 coding sequence is TGTGCCAGCAATGGACAGGAGGCCGATCTTATGAACACTGAAGCTTTCTTT. This sequence encodes CASNGQEADLMNTEAFF.

In its sample, this clone was seen once. Other DNA variants within this sample encode the same CDR3. This chain connects TRBV5-6 to TRBJ2-5; 7 positions agree with TRBD1. The ends lost 2 bases at V and 4 bases at J; junction bases unmatched: 2. This CDR3 is built from 13 residues. Germline V CDR1 and CDR2: SGHDT, YYEEEE. Here the CDR3 DNA reads TGTGCCAGCAGCTTAGACAGGGCAGAGACCCAGTACTTC. This sequence encodes CASSLDRAETQYF.

On this clone itself: Other DNA sequences in this specimen translate into the identical CDR3. This rearrangement joins TRBV6-1 to TRBJ2-3; 7 nucleotides agree with TRBD2. Trimming cost V 3 bases and J 0 bases; bases outside gene matches: 0. Germline values: CDR1 MNHNS, CDR2 SASEGT. The CDR3 sequence is 14 residues long. Written as DNA, the CDR3 is TGTGCCAGCAGTGACGGGGGGAGCACAGATACGCAGTATTTT. It translates to CASSDGGSTDTQYF.

A remark on this clone: Germline and junction disagree at one end, which may indicate a read error. V gene TRBV7-3 combines with J gene TRBJ2-4; 8 nucleotides line up with TRBD1. Germline V CDR1 and CDR2: SGHTA, FQGTGA. This CDR3 has 13 amino acids. Here the CDR3 reads CASSLRWQDRVTF. Here the CDR3 DNA reads TGTGCCAGCAGCTTACGGTGGCAGGACAGGGTAACCTTC.

Points on this clone: The sample carries other DNA sequences with the same CDR3. This rearrangement joins TRBV7-9 to TRBJ2-2; weak D call: TRBD2 (6 bases). This CDR3 region has 13 residues. Deletions cut 3 bases from V and 4 bases from J, with 6 bases between. The germline CDR1 and CDR2 sequences are SEHNR and FQNEAQ (reference sequence). For the CDR3, the DNA is TGTGCCAGCAGCTTCGGGGGCACCGGGGAGCTGTTTTTT. The encoded protein is CASSFGGTGELFF.

The chain uses TRBV10-3 and TRBJ1-3; possibly TRBD1 for D (5 bases). Trimming stripped 3 bases from V and 0 bases from J, with 12 bases between. The CDR3 has 16 amino acids. CDR1 and CDR2 (germline): ENHRY, SYGVKD. The CDR3 sequence is CAISDPGGGSGNTIYF. In DNA, the CDR3 is TGTGCCATCAGTGACCCTGGGGGGGGCTCTGGAAACACCATATATTTT.